This is a list of T cell receptor beta chains from one sample in a study of T-cell reconstitution after alpha-beta-depleted transplantation in children. TCRdb processed the PCR reads anew with MiXCR; each CDR3 protein has one entry. The sample shows around 680,000 distinct CDR3 sequences, around a sixth of them seen only once. Material: PBMCs from the stem cell graft donor, obtained from the stem cell graft. These receptors were collected from a human donor who donated a stem cell graft to a child with acute myeloid leukemia. Both conserved end residues are part of each CDR3. Each record gives: D gene, J gene, clone size, V gene, CDR3 protein, CDR3 DNA. A D gene is named only where the DNA matches it firmly. Expanded clones get a size class; other rows say once, few or many, or leave the size out.

TRBD1 | TRBJ2-7 | many | TRBV6-5 | CASSYIGTGEHEQYF | TGTGCCAGCAGTTACATTGGGACAGGGGAGCACGAGCAGTACTTC
. | TRBJ2-7 | . | TRBV7-2 | CASSFLQSWNEQYF | TGTGCCAGCAGCTTTTTACAGAGCTGGAACGAGCAGTACTTC
. | TRBJ1-4 | . | TRBV12-3/TRBV12-4 | CASSSPDFGEKLFF | TGTGCCAGCAGTTCACCGGATTTTGGGGAAAAACTGTTTTTT
TRBD1 | TRBJ1-1 | many | TRBV10-3 | CAISATGALLLNTEAFF | TGTGCCATCAGTGCGACAGGGGCCCTATTACTGAACACTGAAGCTTTCTTT
. | TRBJ1-5 | . | TRBV7-2 | CASSLAEGGPQPQHF | TGTGCCAGCAGCTTAGCGGAGGGAGGGCCTCAGCCCCAGCATTTT
. | TRBJ1-2 | few | TRBV7-9 | CASSSASLGYTF | TGTGCCAGCAGCTCGGCCAGTCTTGGCTACACCTTC
TRBD2 | TRBJ2-7 | many | TRBV20-1 | CSARARLSGTSGDLAYEQYF | TGCAGTGCTAGGGCACGTCTCAGTGGGACTAGCGGGGATCTGGCGTACGAGCAGTACTTC
TRBD1 | TRBJ2-5 | . | TRBV10-3 | CATTGGGETQYF | TGTGCCACGACAGGGGGTGGGGAGACCCAGTACTTC
TRBD2 | TRBJ2-2 | . | TRBV2 | CASRPGLVTGELFF | TGTGCCAGCAGACCGGGACTAGTTACCGGGGAGCTGTTTTTT
TRBD1 | TRBJ1-4 | . | TRBV6-2/TRBV6-3 | CASSRDRLNEKLFF | TGTGCCAGCAGTCGGGACAGGCTTAATGAAAAACTGTTTTTT
TRBD1 | TRBJ1-5 | few | TRBV12-3/TRBV12-4 | CASTLGDRGYQPQHF | TGTGCCAGCACCTTAGGCGACAGGGGGTATCAGCCCCAGCATTTT
TRBD2 | TRBJ2-5 | many | TRBV24-1 | CATSDVGLAGETQYF | TGTGCCACCAGTGATGTGGGACTAGCCGGAGAGACCCAGTACTTC
. | TRBJ2-2 | many | TRBV6-5 | CASSLQRGELFF | TGTGCCAGCAGCTTACAGAGGGGTGAGCTGTTTTTT
TRBD2 | TRBJ2-3 | . | TRBV11-2 | CASSSNPGLGGGTDTQYF | TGTGCCAGCAGCTCGAATCCGGGACTAGGTGGGGGGACAGATACGCAGTATTTT
. | TRBJ1-2 | few | TRBV7-8 | CASSQQKTNYGYTF | TGTGCCAGCAGCCAGCAGAAGACTAACTATGGCTACACCTTC
. | TRBJ2-5 | few | TRBV28 | CASGTGSQETQYF | TGTGCCAGTGGGACCGGCAGCCAAGAGACCCAGTACTTC
. | TRBJ2-3 | many | TRBV29-1 | CSVEGGSLTDTQYF | TGCAGCGTTGAAGGGGGGTCCCTCACAGATACGCAGTATTTT
TRBD1 | TRBJ1-5 | . | TRBV6-2/TRBV6-3 | CASSPLTGGTGYSNQPQHF | TGTGCCAGCAGCCCCTTGACAGGGGGCACGGGGTATAGCAATCAGCCCCAGCATTTT
. | TRBJ2-5 | . | TRBV7-2 | CASSSEPVQETQYF | TGTGCCAGCAGTTCAGAGCCGGTCCAAGAGACCCAGTACTTC
TRBD1 | TRBJ2-3 | few | TRBV6-5 | CASSYSRGGGTDTQYF | TGTGCCAGCAGTTACTCGAGAGGGGGCGGGACAGATACGCAGTATTTT
. | TRBJ2-1 | . | TRBV7-2 | CASSPTSDPDNEQFF | TGTGCCAGCAGCCCAACAAGCGACCCAGACAATGAGCAGTTCTTC
. | TRBJ2-3 | many | TRBV29-1 | CSVSLPGPDTQYF | TGCAGCGTGTCCCTTCCAGGCCCAGATACGCAGTATTTT
TRBD2 | TRBJ2-3 | few | TRBV10-1 | CASSENGGNTQYF | TGCGCCAGCAGTGAAAACGGGGGGAATACGCAGTATTTT
. | TRBJ2-1 | few | TRBV12-3/TRBV12-4 | CASSFMEGGPGLFSSYNEQFF | TGTGCCAGCAGTTTTATGGAGGGGGGCCCGGGACTCTTTAGCTCCTACAATGAGCAGTTCTTC
. | TRBJ2-2 | many | TRBV24-1 | CATSDLGRNTGELFF | TGTGCCACCAGTGACCTGGGACGGAACACCGGGGAGCTGTTTTTT
. | TRBJ2-2 | many | TRBV30 | CAWKWKSGELFF | TGTGCCTGGAAATGGAAATCCGGGGAGCTGTTTTTT
. | TRBJ2-2 | many | TRBV5-5 | CASSLRALDAGELFF | TGTGCCAGCAGCTTGAGGGCGTTGGATGCCGGGGAGCTGTTTTTT
TRBD1 | TRBJ2-1 | . | TRBV27 | CASSRDRVLDNDQFF | TGTGCCAGCAGCCGGGACAGGGTGTTGGACAATGACCAGTTCTTC
. | TRBJ2-3 | few | TRBV4-3 | CASRGASDTQYF | TGCGCCAGCAGAGGGGCGTCGGATACGCAGTATTTT
TRBD1 | TRBJ2-7 | many | TRBV20-1 | CSARGRQGAYEQYF | TGCAGTGCTAGGGGCAGGCAGGGGGCCTACGAGCAGTACTTC
TRBD2 | TRBJ2-5 | few | TRBV11-2 | CASSYSGGSQETQYF | TGTGCCAGCAGCTATAGCGGGGGCTCCCAAGAGACCCAGTACTTC
. | TRBJ1-1 | many | TRBV20-1 | CSARAGGNTEAFF | TGCAGTGCTAGGGCGGGGGGGAACACTGAAGCTTTCTTT
TRBD1 | TRBJ1-4 | many | TRBV29-1 | CSVRLGTGNEKLFF | TGCAGCGTTCGCCTTGGGACAGGGAATGAAAAACTGTTTTTT
TRBD1 | TRBJ1-5 | . | TRBV5-5 | CASSLGTGVQGQPQHF | TGTGCCAGCAGCTTGGGGACAGGGGTGCAAGGTCAGCCCCAGCATTTT
. | TRBJ1-6 | many | TRBV29-1 | CSVRDNNNSPLHF | TGCAGCGTCCGGGACAACAATAATTCACCCCTCCACTTT